One and the same sample provided the 18 T cell receptor beta chains below, sequenced in a study of T cell changes during pregnancy in multiple sclerosis. Clones were read by immunoSEQ multiplex PCR, and TCRdb kept only the in-frame ones, dropping some. The table has some 48,000 clones, approximately 95% seen once. Sequenced material: CD8+ T cells from peripheral blood mononuclear cells, taken in the first trimester of pregnancy. Receptor source: a female donor with multiple sclerosis, enrolled in a pregnancy study.

V and J are TRBV28 and TRBJ2-7; 10 bases line up with TRBD1. The germline V gene encodes CDR1 MDHEN and CDR2 SYDVKM. The CDR3 loop spans 16 amino acids. Trimming at V came to 6 bases and at J to 4 bases, leaving 12 bases not matched to a gene. This chain's CDR3 is CASSGQGVGEVYEQYF. CDR3 sequence (DNA): TGTGCCAGCAGCGGACAGGGGGTGGGAGAAGTTTACGAGCAGTACTTC. The full variable domain, rest sourced from reference TRBV28 and TRBJ2-7, is DVKVTQSSRYLVKRTGEKVFLECVQDMDHENMFWYRQDPGLGLRLIYFSYDVKMKEKGDIPEGYSVSREKKERFSLILESASTNQTSMYLCASSGQGVGEVYEQYFGPGTRLTVT.

The chain joins TRBV29-1 to TRBJ2-3; the match to TRBD1 covers 7 bases. Germline V gives CDR1 SQVTM, CDR2 ANQGSEA. CDR3 length: 17 residues. V lost 0 bases to trimming and J lost 0 bases; unmatched junction nucleotides: 9. DNA of the CDR3: TGCAGCGTTGAAGATCGGAGGACAGGACATAGCACAGATACGCAGTATTTT. This gives the protein CSVEDRRTGHSTDTQYF.

V and J are TRBV27 and TRBJ1-5; possible D gene TRBD1, 5 bases. V lost 3 bases to trimming and J lost 2 bases, with 8 bases between them. This CDR3 contains 14 residues. CDR1 and CDR2 from the germline V gene are MNHEY and SMNVEV (reference sequence). CDR3 sequence: CASSFGHGNQPQHF. For the CDR3, the DNA is TGTGCCAGCAGTTTCGGACACGGCAATCAGCCCCAGCATTTT.

The chain joins TRBV7-9 to TRBJ1-5; weak D call: TRBD1 (5 bases). Trimming removed 5 bases at V and 0 bases at J, with 8 bases between. Germline CDR1 SEHNR, CDR2 FQNEAQ (reference sequence). This CDR3 is 14 amino acids long. The CDR3 is CASSADSSNQPQHF. The CDR3 nucleotides read TGTGCCAGCAGCGCAGACAGTAGCAATCAGCCCCAGCATTTT.

The genes are TRBV29-1 and TRBJ1-2, with 8 nucleotides matching TRBD1. CDR3 length equals 13 residues. The V gene end was trimmed by 3 bases and the J gene end by 4 bases; junction bases not matched to a gene: 4. CDR1 and CDR2 (germline): SQVTM, ANQGSEA. The CDR3 spells CSVDGQGAYGYTF. CDR3 nucleotides: TGCAGCGTTGATGGGCAGGGGGCCTATGGCTACACCTTC.

V is TRBV9 and J is TRBJ1-1, with D unresolved. Trimming pared 0 bases from V and 6 bases from J, leaving 15 bases between. Germline lookup yields CDR1 SGDLS and CDR2 YYNGEE. The CDR3 extends over 15 amino acids. CDR3 protein: CASSVGEELKAEAFF. For the CDR3, the DNA is TGTGCCAGCAGCGTAGGCGAGGAATTGAAGGCTGAAGCTTTCTTT. Looking up the rest from reference TRBV9 and TRBJ1-1 gives the full variable domain: DSGVTQTPKHLITATGQRVTLRCSPRSGDLSVYWYQQSLDQGLQFLIQYYNGEERAKGNILERFSAQQFPDLHSELNLSSLELGDSALYFCASSVGEELKAEAFFGQGTRLTVV.

The V call is TRBV30, the J call TRBJ2-2; no clear D gene. CDR1 and CDR2 from the germline V gene are GTSNPN and SVGIG (reference sequence). This CDR3 has 12 residues. Trimming shortened V by 3 bases and J by 1 base, and 3 bases separated the two germline ends. CDR3 region: CAWSLNTGELFF. In nucleotides, the CDR3 is TGTGCCTGGAGCTTGAACACCGGGGAGCTGTTTTTT.

This chain joins TRBV7-9 and TRBJ2-5; weak D call: TRBD2 (6 bases). The V and J ends lost 7 bases and 4 bases respectively, with 13 bases between them. This CDR3 is built from 13 residues. Germline values: CDR1 SEHNR, CDR2 FQNEAQ (reference sequence). CDR3 sequence reads: CASKGGIGETQYF. For the CDR3, the DNA is TGTGCCAGCAAGGGCGGGATAGGAGAGACCCAGTACTTC.

This clone appeared a single time. The chain has TRBV5-5 and TRBJ2-7; TRBD2 might be the D (5 bases). The V gene's germline CDR1 is SGHKS and CDR2 YYEKEE (reference sequence). The V and J ends lost 2 bases and 1 base respectively, with 13 bases between them. The CDR3 totals 15 residues. CDR3 in DNA: TGTGCCAGCAGCTTCGGAGGCACGTATTCCTACGAGCAGTACTTC. Translation gives CASSFGGTYSYEQYF.

V is TRBV27 and J is TRBJ2-1; D uncertain. This CDR3 comprises 12 residues. V lost 5 bases to trimming and J lost 6 bases, with 8 bases between them. Germline loops: CDR1 MNHEY, CDR2 SMNVEV (reference sequence). CDR3 region: CASSTYSNEQFF. In DNA, the CDR3 is TGTGCCAGCAGTACCTACTCCAATGAGCAGTTCTTC.

V gene TRBV6-5 combines with J gene TRBJ1-2, with 10 bases aligning to TRBD1. V was pared by 4 bases and J by 6 bases, with 2 bases of the junction left unmatched. This CDR3 comprises 13 residues. From germline, CDR1 is MNHEY and CDR2 SVGAGI. The CDR3 DNA sequence: TGTGCCAGCAGTTTCGGGACAGGGGATGGCTACACCTTC. Translation gives CASSFGTGDGYTF.

CDR3 nucleotide sequence: TGTGCCTGGAATTCAGGGCCTGAAGCTTTCTTT. Translating it yields CAWNSGPEAFF. The chain recombines TRBV30 with TRBJ1-1, with a weak D call TRBD1 (5 bases). Trimming stripped 4 bases from V and 6 bases from J, with 9 bases between. CDR3 length: 11 amino acids. Germline values: CDR1 GTSNPN, CDR2 SVGIG (reference sequence). The full variable domain, rest sourced from reference TRBV30 and TRBJ1-1, is SQTIHQWPATLVQPVGSPLSLECTVEGTSNPNLYWYRQAAGRGLQLLFYSVGIGQISSEVPQNLSASRPQDRQFILSSKKLLLSDSGFYLCAWNSGPEAFFGQGTRLTVV.

The J gene is TRBJ2-1, the V gene TRBV27; TRBD1 might be the D (6 bases). This CDR3 is 12 amino acids long. V was trimmed by 6 bases and J by 7 bases, leaving 10 bases between them. Germline CDR1 is MNHEY and CDR2 is SMNVEV (reference sequence). In DNA, the CDR3 is TGTGCCAGCAGACAGGGATTTAATGAGCAGTTCTTC. The encoded protein is CASRQGFNEQFF.

V and J are TRBV19 and TRBJ1-2; no clear D. Germline-derived CDR1 and CDR2 are LNHDA and SQIVND (reference sequence). V was shortened by 3 bases and J by 13 bases, with 15 bases between the two germline ends. This CDR3 contains 12 residues. In nucleotides, the CDR3 is TGTGCCAGTAGTATCGGTCTCAATTTCTGCACCTTC. Encoded protein: CASSIGLNFCTF.

V is TRBV11-2 and J is TRBJ1-2; 8 bases line up with TRBD1. The V and J ends lost 5 bases and 3 bases, in that order; junction bases with no gene match: 5. There are 14 residues in the CDR3. Germline CDR1 is SGHAT and CDR2 is FQNNGV. The CDR3 sequence is CASSPQGADYGYTF. For the CDR3, the DNA is TGTGCCAGCAGCCCTCAGGGGGCCGACTATGGCTACACCTTC.

J is TRBJ2-7 and V is TRBV27; TRBD2 aligns across 7 bases. This CDR3 has 15 amino acids. V dropped 3 bases and J dropped 4; count of bases not matched to a gene: 9. The V gene's germline CDR1 is MNHEY and CDR2 SMNVEV (reference sequence). Here the CDR3 DNA reads TGTGCCAGCAGTTTCAGCCCAGCGGGAAGTTACGAGCAGTACTTC. It specifies CASSFSPAGSYEQYF.

This chain joins TRBV4-1 and TRBJ1-2; perhaps TRBD1 as D (6 bases). Trimming pared 6 bases from V and 5 bases from J, leaving 22 bases between. CDR3 size: 16 residues. Germline V gene data show CDR1 as MGHRA and CDR2 as YSYEKL. CDR3 bases: TGCGCCAGCAGACAACATGGCCGAGACAGGCCGTATGGCTACACCTTC. It specifies CASRQHGRDRPYGYTF.

V usage is TRBV10-3 and J usage is TRBJ2-1; the match to TRBD1 covers 9 bases. The CDR3 has 14 amino acids. Germline CDR1 is ENHRY and CDR2 is SYGVKD. J was trimmed by 5 bases and V by 6 bases; bases with no gene match: 5. The CDR3, as DNA: TGTGCCATCAGGACAGGGGGGTTTAACAATGAGCAGTTCTTC. This encodes CAIRTGGFNNEQFF.